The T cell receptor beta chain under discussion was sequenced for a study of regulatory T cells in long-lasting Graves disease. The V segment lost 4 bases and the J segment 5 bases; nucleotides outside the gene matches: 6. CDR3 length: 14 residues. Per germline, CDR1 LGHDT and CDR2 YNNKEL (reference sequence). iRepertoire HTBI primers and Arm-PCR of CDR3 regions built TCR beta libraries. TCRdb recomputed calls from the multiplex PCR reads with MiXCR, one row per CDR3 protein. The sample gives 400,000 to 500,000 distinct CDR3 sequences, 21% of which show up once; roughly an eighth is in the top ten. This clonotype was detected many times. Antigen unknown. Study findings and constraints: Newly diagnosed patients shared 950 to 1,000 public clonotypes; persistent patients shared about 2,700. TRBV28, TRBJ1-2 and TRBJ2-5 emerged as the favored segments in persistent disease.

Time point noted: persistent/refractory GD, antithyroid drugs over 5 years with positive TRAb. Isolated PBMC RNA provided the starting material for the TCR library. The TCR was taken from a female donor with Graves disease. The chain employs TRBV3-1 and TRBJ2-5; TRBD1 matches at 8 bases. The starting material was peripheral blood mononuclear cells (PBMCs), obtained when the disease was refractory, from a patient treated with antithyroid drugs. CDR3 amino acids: CASSRLTGDETQYF. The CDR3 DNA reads TGTGCCAGCAGCCGACTGACAGGGGACGAGACCCAGTACTTC.